The clone carrying this TCR beta chain was counted many times. Its cognate antigen is unknown. Profiled with immunoSEQ multiplex PCR; TCRdb holds only in-frame clones, not every one. The record shows 40,000 to 60,000 clones for this sample, with no singletons present. This specimen comes from a study of T cells after posttransplantation cyclophosphamide. Study-level results: Donor CD8+ memory clones often dominated recipient blood repertoires at later times.

The CDR3 consists of 15 residues. The clonotype originates from a middle-aged man in good health, CMV-negative, and a related stem cell transplant donor. This chain joins TRBV21-1 and TRBJ2-7; the D call in the table, TRBD1, was not verified against the DNA. TRBV21-1 corresponds to a pseudogene. The material sequenced was PBMCs. CDR3 amino acids: CASSKGDKSSYEQYF. The CDR3 nucleotides are TGTGCCAGCAGCAAAGGAGACAAGAGCTCCTACGAGCAGTACTTC.